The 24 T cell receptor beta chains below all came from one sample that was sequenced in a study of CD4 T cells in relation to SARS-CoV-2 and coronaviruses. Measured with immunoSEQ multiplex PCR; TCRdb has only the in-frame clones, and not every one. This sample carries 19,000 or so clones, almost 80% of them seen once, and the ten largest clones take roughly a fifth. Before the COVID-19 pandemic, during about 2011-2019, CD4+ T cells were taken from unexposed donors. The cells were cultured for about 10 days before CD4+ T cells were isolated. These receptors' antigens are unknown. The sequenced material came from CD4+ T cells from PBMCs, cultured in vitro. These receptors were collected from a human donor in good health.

For the CDR3, the DNA is TGTGCCAGCAGCTTAGAGGGGACCCACTATGGCTACACCTTC. Translating gives CASSLEGTHYGYTF. The chain couples TRBV11-2 to TRBJ1-2, with D tentatively TRBD1 (5 bases). The germline V gene has CDR1 SGHAT and CDR2 FQNNGV. Trimming cost V 0 bases and J 3 bases, with 8 bases left between them. This CDR3 has 14 residues. Together with reference TRBV11-2 and TRBJ1-2, the CDR3 gives the full variable domain: EAGVAQSPRYKIIEKRQSVAFWCNPISGHATLYWYQQILGQGPKLLIQFQNNGVVDDSQLPKDRFSAERLKGVDSTLKIQPAKLEDSAVYLCASSLEGTHYGYTFGSGTRLTVV.

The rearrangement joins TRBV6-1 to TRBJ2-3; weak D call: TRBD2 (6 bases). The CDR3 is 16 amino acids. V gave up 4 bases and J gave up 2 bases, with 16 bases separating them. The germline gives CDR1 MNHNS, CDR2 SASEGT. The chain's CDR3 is CASSARGGLDTDTQYF. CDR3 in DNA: TGTGCCAGCAGTGCCCGTGGGGGGTTGGACACAGATACGCAGTATTTT.

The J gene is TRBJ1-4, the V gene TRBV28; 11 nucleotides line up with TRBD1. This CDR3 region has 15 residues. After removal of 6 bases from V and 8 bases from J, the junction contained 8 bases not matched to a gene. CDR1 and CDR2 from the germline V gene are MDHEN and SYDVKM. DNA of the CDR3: TGTGCCAGCAGCACGACCGGGACAGGGGGGGAAAAACTGTTTTTT. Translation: CASSTTGTGGEKLFF.

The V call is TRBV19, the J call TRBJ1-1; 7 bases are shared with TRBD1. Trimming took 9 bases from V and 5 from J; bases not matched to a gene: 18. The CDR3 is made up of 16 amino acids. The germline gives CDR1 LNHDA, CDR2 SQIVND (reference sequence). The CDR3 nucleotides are TGTGCCAGCACAGTTTCCAACAGGGGCGGGTGGACTGAAGCTTTCTTT. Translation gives CASTVSNRGGWTEAFF.

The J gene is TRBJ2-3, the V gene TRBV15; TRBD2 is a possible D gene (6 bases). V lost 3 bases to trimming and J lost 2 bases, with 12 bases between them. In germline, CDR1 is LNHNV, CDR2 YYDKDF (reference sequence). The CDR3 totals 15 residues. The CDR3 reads CATSSLSGFTDTQYF. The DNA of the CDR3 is TGTGCCACCAGCAGTCTTAGCGGATTCACAGATACGCAGTATTTT.

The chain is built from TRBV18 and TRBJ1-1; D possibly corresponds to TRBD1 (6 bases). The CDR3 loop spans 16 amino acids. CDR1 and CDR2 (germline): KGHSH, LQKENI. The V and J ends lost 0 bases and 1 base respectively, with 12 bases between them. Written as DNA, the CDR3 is TGTGCCAGCTCACCACCTTATAGGGGGGAGAACACTGAAGCTTTCTTT. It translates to CASSPPYRGENTEAFF.

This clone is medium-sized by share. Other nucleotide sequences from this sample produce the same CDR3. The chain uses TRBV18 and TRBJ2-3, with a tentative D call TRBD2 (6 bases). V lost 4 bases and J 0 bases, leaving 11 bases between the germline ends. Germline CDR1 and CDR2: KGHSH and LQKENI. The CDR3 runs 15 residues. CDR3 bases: TGTGCCAGCTCACAGGACTACCTTAGCACAGATACGCAGTATTTT. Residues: CASSQDYLSTDTQYF.

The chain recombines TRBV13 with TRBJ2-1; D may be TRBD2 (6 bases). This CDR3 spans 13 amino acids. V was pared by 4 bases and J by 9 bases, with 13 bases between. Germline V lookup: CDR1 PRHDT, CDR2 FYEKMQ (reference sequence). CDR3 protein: CASSWTIFPEQFF. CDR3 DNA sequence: TGTGCCAGCAGCTGGACTATTTTTCCTGAGCAGTTCTTC.

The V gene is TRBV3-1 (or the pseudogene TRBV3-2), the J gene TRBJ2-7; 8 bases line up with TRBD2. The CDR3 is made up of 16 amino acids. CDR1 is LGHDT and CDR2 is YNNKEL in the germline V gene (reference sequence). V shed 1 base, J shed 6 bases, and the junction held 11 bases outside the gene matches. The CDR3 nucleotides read TGTGCCAGCAGCCAAGTCCTGGGACTAGGCTCTGGCGAGCAGTACTTC. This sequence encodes CASSQVLGLGSGEQYF.

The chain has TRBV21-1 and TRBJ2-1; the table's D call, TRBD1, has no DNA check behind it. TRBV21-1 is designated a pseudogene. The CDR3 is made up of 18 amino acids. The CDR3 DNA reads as TGTGCCAGCAGCAAAGCCTGCTCTGGTGTTGGGCACCACAATGAGCAGTTCTTC. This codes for CASSKACSGVGHHNEQFF.

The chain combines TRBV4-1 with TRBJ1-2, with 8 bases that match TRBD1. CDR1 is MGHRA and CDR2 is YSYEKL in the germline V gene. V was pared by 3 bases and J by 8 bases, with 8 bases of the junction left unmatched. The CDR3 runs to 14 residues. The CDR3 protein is CASSQEDRVRGYTF. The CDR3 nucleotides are TGCGCCAGCAGCCAGGAGGACAGGGTTCGAGGCTACACCTTC.

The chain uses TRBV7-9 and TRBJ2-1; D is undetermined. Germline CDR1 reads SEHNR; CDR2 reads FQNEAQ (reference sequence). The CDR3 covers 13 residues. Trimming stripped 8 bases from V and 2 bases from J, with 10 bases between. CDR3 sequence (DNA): TGTGCCAGCGGTGAGGCAGCCTACAATGAGCAGTTCTTC. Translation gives CASGEAAYNEQFF.

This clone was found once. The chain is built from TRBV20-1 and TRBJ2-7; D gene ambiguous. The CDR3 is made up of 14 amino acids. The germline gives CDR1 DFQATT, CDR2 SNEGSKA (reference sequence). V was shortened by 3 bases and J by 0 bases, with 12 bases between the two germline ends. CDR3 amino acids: CSASTGMSSYEQYF. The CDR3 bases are TGCAGTGCTAGTACCGGTATGAGCTCCTACGAGCAGTACTTC.

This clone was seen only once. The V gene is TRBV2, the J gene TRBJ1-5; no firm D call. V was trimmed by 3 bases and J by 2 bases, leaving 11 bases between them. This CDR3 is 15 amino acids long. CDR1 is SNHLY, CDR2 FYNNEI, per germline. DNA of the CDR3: TGTGCCAGCAGTGAGCGGGGATCGGGCAATCAGCCCCAGCATTTT. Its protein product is CASSERGSGNQPQHF.

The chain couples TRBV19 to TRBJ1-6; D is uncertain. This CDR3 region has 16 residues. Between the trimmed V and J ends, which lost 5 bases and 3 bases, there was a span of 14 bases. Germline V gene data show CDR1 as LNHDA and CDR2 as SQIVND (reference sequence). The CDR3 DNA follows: TGTGCCAGTAGTGGCATCCCCGGCGGCTATAATTCACCCCTCCACTTT. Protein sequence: CASSGIPGGYNSPLHF.

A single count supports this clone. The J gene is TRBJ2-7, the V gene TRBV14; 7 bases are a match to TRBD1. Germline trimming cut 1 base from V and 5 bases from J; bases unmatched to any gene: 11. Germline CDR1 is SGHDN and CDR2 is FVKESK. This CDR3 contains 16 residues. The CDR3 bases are TGTGCCAGCAGCCAAGGGGCTAAGGGGGCGTTCCACGAGCAGTACTTC. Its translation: CASSQGAKGAFHEQYF. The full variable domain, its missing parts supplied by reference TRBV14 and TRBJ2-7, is EAGVTQFPSHSVIEKGQTVTLRCDPISGHDNLYWYRRVMGKEIKFLLHFVKESKQDESGMPNNRFLAERTGGTYSTLKVQPAELEDSGVYFCASSQGAKGAFHEQYFGPGTRLTVT.

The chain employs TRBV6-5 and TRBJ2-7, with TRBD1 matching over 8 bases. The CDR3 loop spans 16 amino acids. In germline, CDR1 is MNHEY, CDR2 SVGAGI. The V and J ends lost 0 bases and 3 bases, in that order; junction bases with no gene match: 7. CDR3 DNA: TGTGCCAGCAGTTACTCGGCGGGACAGGAGCTCTACGAGCAGTACTTC. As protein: CASSYSAGQELYEQYF.

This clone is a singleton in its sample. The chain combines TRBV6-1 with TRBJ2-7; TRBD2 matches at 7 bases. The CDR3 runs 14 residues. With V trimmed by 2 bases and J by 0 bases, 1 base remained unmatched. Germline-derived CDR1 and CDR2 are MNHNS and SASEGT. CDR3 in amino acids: CASSEQRGSYEQYF. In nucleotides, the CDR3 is TGTGCCAGCAGTGAACAGCGGGGCTCCTACGAGCAGTACTTC.

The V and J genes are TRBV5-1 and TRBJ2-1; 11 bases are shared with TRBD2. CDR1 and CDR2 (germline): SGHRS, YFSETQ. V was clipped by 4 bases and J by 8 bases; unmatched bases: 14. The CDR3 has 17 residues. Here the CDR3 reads CASSPIIAGGGSYEQFF. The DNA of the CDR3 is TGCGCCAGCAGCCCCATAATAGCGGGAGGGGGGAGCTATGAGCAGTTCTTC.

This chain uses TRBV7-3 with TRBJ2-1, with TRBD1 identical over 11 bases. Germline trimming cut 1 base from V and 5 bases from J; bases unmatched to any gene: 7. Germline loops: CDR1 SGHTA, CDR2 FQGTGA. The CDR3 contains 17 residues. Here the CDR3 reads CASSLIPGQGANNEQFF. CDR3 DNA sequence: TGTGCCAGCAGCTTAATCCCCGGACAGGGGGCGAACAATGAGCAGTTCTTC.

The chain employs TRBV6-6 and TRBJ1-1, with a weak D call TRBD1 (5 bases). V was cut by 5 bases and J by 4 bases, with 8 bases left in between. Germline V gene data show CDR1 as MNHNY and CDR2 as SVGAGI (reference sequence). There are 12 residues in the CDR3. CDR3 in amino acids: CASSLRATEAFF. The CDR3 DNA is TGTGCCAGCAGTCTCAGGGCCACTGAAGCTTTCTTT.

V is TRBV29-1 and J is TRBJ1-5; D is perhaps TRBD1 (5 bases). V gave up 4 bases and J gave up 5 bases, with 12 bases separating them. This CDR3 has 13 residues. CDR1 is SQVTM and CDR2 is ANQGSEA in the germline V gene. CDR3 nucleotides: TGCAGCGTTGGTCAGGGTTTTTATCAGCCCCAGCATTTT. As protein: CSVGQGFYQPQHF.

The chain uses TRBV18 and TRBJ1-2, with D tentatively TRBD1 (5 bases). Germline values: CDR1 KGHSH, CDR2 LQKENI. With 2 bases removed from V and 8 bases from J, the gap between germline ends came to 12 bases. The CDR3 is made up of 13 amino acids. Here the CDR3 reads CASSPAGTRGYTF. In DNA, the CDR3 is TGTGCCAGCTCACCAGCAGGGACTCGGGGCTACACCTTC.

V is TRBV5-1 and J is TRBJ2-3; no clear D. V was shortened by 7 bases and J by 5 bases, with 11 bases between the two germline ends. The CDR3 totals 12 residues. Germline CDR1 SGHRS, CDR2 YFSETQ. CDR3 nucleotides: TGCGCCAGCCGTAGAGTGGGAGATACGCAGTATTTT. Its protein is CASRRVGDTQYF.